This T cell receptor (beta chain) was obtained from a study of T cell responses to AZD1222 COVID-19 vaccine. Overall study context: Timing groups of about 4 and about 12 weeks for second doses were pooled.

Broader study findings: Females outnumbered males among donors, who were mostly white British; clonal diversity was possibly underestimated. Spike-wide coverage was observed for vaccine-associated CD4 TCRs, with dominant responses at 160-218 and 743-854. The reported proportion of spike-specific TCRs targeting unmutated variant regions was nearly half.

TCRdb's copy holds only in-frame clones and misses some; the assay was immunoSEQ multiplex PCR. The table records around 160,000 clones, about 90% of them present only once. V lost 1 base and J 4 bases, leaving 10 bases between the germline ends. There are 14 residues in the CDR3. Germline V lookup: CDR1 SGHTA, CDR2 FQGNSA. On this clone: The target antigen is unknown.

The chain joins TRBV7-2 to TRBJ1-2; possibly TRBD1 for D (6 bases). The sequence was collected from an adult in good health. Sequences were derived from peripheral blood, sampled on day 0 of AZD1222 vaccination. DNA for the CDR3: TGTGCCAGCAGCTTAGGGGGGCTTGGCTATGGCTACACCTTC. Amino acid sequence: CASSLGGLGYGYTF. Complete variable domain (other parts from reference TRBV7-2 and TRBJ1-2): GAGVSQSPSNKVTEKGKDVELRCDPISGHTALYWYRQSLGQGLEFLIYFQGNSAPDKSGLPSDRFSAERTGGSVSTLTIQRTQQEDSAVYLCASSLGGLGYGYTFGSGTRLTVV.